These 16 T cell receptor beta chains came from one sample sequenced in a study of graft-versus-host responses after intestinal transplantation. The data were produced by immunoSEQ multiplex PCR, yet TCRdb's version contains in-frame clones alone and is incomplete. Here the sample spans fewer than 110,000 clones, approximately 94% being singletons. Their cognate antigens are unknown. The sequenced sample was unstimulated CD8+ T cells sorted from spleen or lymph node cells, obtained before intestinal transplant. Every receptor here comes from a human donor who received an intestinal transplant.

V is TRBV5-4 and J is TRBJ2-7; perhaps D is TRBD1 or TRBD2 (5 bases each). This CDR3 contains 15 residues. Trimming took 0 bases from V and 3 from J, leaving 13 bases between them. Germline CDR1 reads SGHNT; CDR2 reads YYREEE (reference sequence). The CDR3 DNA sequence: TGTGCCAGCAGCTTGGGTGTGGGACCGAACTACGAGCAGTACTTC. It codes for CASSLGVGPNYEQYF.

The CDR3 DNA is TGTGCCAGCAGCCTCTCATCTAGGGAAAAACTGTTTTTT. Protein: CASSLSSREKLFF. The chain is built from TRBV7-6 and TRBJ1-4; no reliable D call. V shed 5 bases and J shed 8 bases, with 12 bases lying between them. Per germline, CDR1 SGHVS and CDR2 FNYEAQ. This CDR3 region has 13 residues. The variable domain in full, completed from reference TRBV7-6 and TRBJ1-4, reads GAGVSQSPRYKVTKRGQDVALRCDPISGHVSLYWYRQALGQGPEFLTYFNYEAQQDKSGLPNDRFSAERPEGSISTLTIQRTEQRDSAMYRCASSLSSREKLFFGSGTQLSVL.

The chain couples TRBV11-2 to TRBJ2-7; 8 nucleotides line up with TRBD2. The CDR3 spans 18 residues. CDR1 and CDR2 (germline): SGHAT, FQNNGV. V shed 1 base and J 4 bases; nucleotides not matched to a gene: 15. The CDR3 is CASSLGRQPGLGGYEQYF. The CDR3 DNA reads TGTGCCAGCAGCTTAGGCCGACAACCGGGACTAGGGGGGTACGAGCAGTACTTC.

This clone came up once. The chain couples TRBV5-3 to TRBJ2-4; D may be TRBD1 or TRBD2 (6 bases each). TRBV5-3 is treated as an ORF (open reading frame) with a function not yet certain. Trimming stripped 9 bases from V and 0 bases from J, with 13 bases between. The CDR3 is 14 residues long. CDR3 sequence: CAMRDILAKNIQYF. The CDR3 DNA is TGTGCCATGCGGGACATCCTAGCCAAAAACATTCAGTACTTC.

This chain joins TRBV4-1 and TRBJ2-7; TRBD2 matches 7 bases. The CDR3 loop spans 16 amino acids. The germline V gene has CDR1 MGHRA and CDR2 YSYEKL. J was trimmed by 1 base and V by 0 bases; bases with no gene match: 6. The chain's CDR3 is CASSQDTSGMSYEQYF. DNA for the CDR3: TGCGCCAGCAGCCAAGATACCAGCGGGATGTCCTACGAGCAGTACTTC.

This chain connects TRBV4-2 to TRBJ1-2, with 8 positions matching TRBD1. Losses at the gene ends were 0 bases for V and 4 bases for J; bases not matched to a gene: 1. The CDR3 consists of 14 residues. CDR1 and CDR2 from the germline V gene are LGHNA and YNFKEQ. The CDR3 is CASSQEGTGYGYTF. The CDR3 DNA sequence: TGTGCCAGCAGCCAAGAAGGGACAGGCTATGGCTACACCTTC.

The chain has TRBV27 and TRBJ2-2, with D hard to call. The CDR3 totals 13 residues. Per germline, CDR1 MNHEY and CDR2 SMNVEV (reference sequence). Trimming shortened V by 3 bases and J by 5 bases, and 7 bases separated the two germline ends. This chain's CDR3 is CASSFFRTGELFF. The CDR3 nucleotides read TGTGCCAGCAGTTTTTTCCGAACCGGGGAGCTGTTTTTT.

V usage is TRBV7-3 and J usage is TRBJ2-3; D call uncertain. The germline gives CDR1 SGHTA, CDR2 FQGTGA. Trimming took off 1 base at V and 2 bases at J, with 16 bases between the two ends. CDR3 size: 17 residues. The CDR3 spells CASSLNAGSHSTDTQYF. CDR3 in DNA: TGTGCCAGCAGCTTAAATGCCGGCAGCCATTCCACAGATACGCAGTATTTT.

The gene calls are TRBV7-9 and TRBJ2-5, with D perhaps TRBD2 (5 bases). Deletions cut 3 bases from V and 2 bases from J, with 7 bases between. This CDR3 comprises 13 residues. Germline V gene sequence: CDR1 SEHNR, CDR2 FQNEAQ (reference sequence). The chain's CDR3 is CASSFPGQETQYF. DNA of the CDR3: TGTGCCAGCAGCTTTCCGGGACAAGAGACCCAGTACTTC.

This clone occurred once. The chain couples TRBV29-1 to TRBJ1-1, with TRBD1 matching over 7 bases. CDR1 is SQVTM and CDR2 is ANQGSEA in the germline V gene. This CDR3 spans 15 amino acids. The ends lost 1 base at V and 3 bases at J; junction bases unmatched: 8. For the CDR3, the DNA is TGCAGCGTTGAAGGCGACAGGGACGGAGACACTGAAGCTTTCTTT. Its protein is CSVEGDRDGDTEAFF.

This CDR3 is CASSPGGGGAYNEQFF. The CDR3 DNA sequence: TGTGCCAGCAGCCCCGGGGGGGGTGGGGCCTACAATGAGCAGTTCTTC. The rearrangement links TRBV7-6 to TRBJ2-1; 8 positions agree with TRBD2. With 5 bases clipped from V and 2 bases from J, the junction kept 8 bases outside the gene matches. The CDR3 consists of 16 residues. In germline, CDR1 is SGHVS, CDR2 FNYEAQ.

The chain combines TRBV5-5 with TRBJ1-2; D perhaps matches TRBD1 (5 bases). The CDR3 runs to 14 residues. Trimming took 0 bases from V and 4 from J, leaving 10 bases between them. The germline V gene encodes CDR1 SGHKS and CDR2 YYEKEE (reference sequence). The CDR3 is CASSLEPGPYGYTF. In nucleotides, the CDR3 is TGTGCCAGCAGCTTGGAGCCGGGGCCCTATGGCTACACCTTC. Variable domain in full (rest from reference TRBV5-5 and TRBJ1-2): DAGVTQSPTHLIKTRGQQVTLRCSPISGHKSVSWYQQVLGQGPQFIFQYYEKEERGRGNFPDRFSARQFPNYSSELNVNALLLGDSALYLCASSLEPGPYGYTFGSGTRLTVV.

This clone was seen just once. J is TRBJ1-4 and V is TRBV9; TRBD1 might be the D (5 bases). Trimming pared 3 bases from V and 7 bases from J, leaving 13 bases between. This CDR3 has 14 amino acids. CDR1 and CDR2 (germline): SGDLS, YYNGEE. This CDR3 reads CASSGDGGVEKLFF. CDR3 DNA: TGTGCCAGCAGCGGAGACGGGGGGGTTGAAAAACTGTTTTTT.

This chain connects TRBV15 to TRBJ2-3; D is perhaps TRBD1 (5 bases). The ends were cut back, 9 bases at V and 6 bases at J, with 19 bases in the middle. Germline lookup yields CDR1 LNHNV and CDR2 YYDKDF (reference sequence). The CDR3 spans 14 residues. The CDR3 DNA is TGTGCCACGCGGCTAGAGACTGGGGCGGATACGCAGTATTTT. Amino acid sequence: CATRLETGADTQYF.

The chain joins TRBV4-1 to TRBJ1-2, with D perhaps matching TRBD1 (5 bases). The CDR3 is made up of 17 amino acids. V was clipped by 3 bases and J by 4 bases, with 21 bases between them. The V gene's germline CDR1 is MGHRA and CDR2 YSYEKL. In DNA, the CDR3 is TGCGCCAGCAGCCAGGAGGACGGGACCGACTCGCTCTATGGCTACACCTTC. It specifies CASSQEDGTDSLYGYTF.

The rearrangement joins TRBV27 to TRBJ2-7; 9 nucleotides line up with TRBD2. CDR3 size: 15 residues. Germline lookup yields CDR1 MNHEY and CDR2 SMNVEV (reference sequence). V shed 5 bases and J 4 bases; nucleotides not matched to a gene: 9. Written as DNA, the CDR3 is TGTGCCAGCAGTCCGGGACTAGCAATAGTGTACGAGCAGTACTTC. Encoded protein: CASSPGLAIVYEQYF.